A selection of T cell receptor beta chains follows, all from one sample in a study of cytomegalovirus exposure and HLA in healthy donors. Clones were read by immunoSEQ multiplex PCR, and TCRdb kept only the in-frame ones, dropping some. The sample gives under 200,000 clones, over 80% of which show up once; approximately 6.7% is in the top ten. The sample consisted of PBMCs. The receptors stem from a male donor in good health and CMV-seropositive. Both conserved end residues are part of each CDR3. The order of the fields is clone size, J gene, D gene, V gene, CDR3 DNA, CDR3 protein. D genes are given only for firm matches. Size is stated for part of the rows, as once, few or many counts, or as a class when the clone is expanded.

clone_size: NA; j_call: TRBJ2-7; d_call: NA; v_call: TRBV21-1; cdr3_nt: TGTGCCAGCACCTCCCCTTCAGGACTGTTTACCTACGAGCAGTACTTC; cdr3_aa: CASTSPSGLFTYEQYF
clone_size: NA; j_call: TRBJ2-1; d_call: NA; v_call: TRBV19; cdr3_nt: TGTGCCAGTAGGACCGAACGAACAGGGGGGGGTGAGCAGTTCTTC; cdr3_aa: CASRTERTGGGEQFF
clone_size: NA; j_call: TRBJ2-4; d_call: NA; v_call: TRBV15; cdr3_nt: TGTGCCACCAGCAGAGGGAGCGCAGGGTTAAAAAACATTCAGTACTTC; cdr3_aa: CATSRGSAGLKNIQYF
clone_size: NA; j_call: TRBJ1-5; d_call: NA; v_call: TRBV6-1; cdr3_nt: TGTGCCAGCGAGGTTGAGGTAGGAGGCAATCAGCCCCAGCATTTT; cdr3_aa: CASEVEVGGNQPQHF
clone_size: NA; j_call: TRBJ2-5; d_call: NA; v_call: TRBV30; cdr3_nt: TGTGCCTGGAGCCTACCGGTCTGGGAGACCCAGTACTTC; cdr3_aa: CAWSLPVWETQYF
clone_size: few; j_call: TRBJ2-2; d_call: NA; v_call: TRBV6-5; cdr3_nt: TGTGCCAGCAGTGAAGGGGACACCGGGGAGCTGTTTTTT; cdr3_aa: CASSEGDTGELFF
clone_size: NA; j_call: TRBJ2-3; d_call: TRBD2; v_call: TRBV11-1; cdr3_nt: TGTGCCAGCAGCTTAGACCTAGCGGGAGGGCCAAGGAGAACAGATACGCAGTATTTT; cdr3_aa: CASSLDLAGGPRRTDTQYF
clone_size: NA; j_call: TRBJ1-1; d_call: NA; v_call: TRBV5-6; cdr3_nt: TGTGCCACTTGGACAGCTCCCTACATGAACACTGAAGCTTTCTTT; cdr3_aa: CATWTAPYMNTEAFF
clone_size: NA; j_call: TRBJ2-3; d_call: TRBD1; v_call: TRBV11-2; cdr3_nt: TGTGCCAGCAGCTTAATAGCAGGGGGCGCAGATACGCAGTATTTT; cdr3_aa: CASSLIAGGADTQYF
clone_size: NA; j_call: TRBJ1-2; d_call: TRBD1; v_call: TRBV28; cdr3_nt: TGTGCCAGCAGTTTAGCGGACAGGGGGTTCGGCTACACCTTC; cdr3_aa: CASSLADRGFGYTF